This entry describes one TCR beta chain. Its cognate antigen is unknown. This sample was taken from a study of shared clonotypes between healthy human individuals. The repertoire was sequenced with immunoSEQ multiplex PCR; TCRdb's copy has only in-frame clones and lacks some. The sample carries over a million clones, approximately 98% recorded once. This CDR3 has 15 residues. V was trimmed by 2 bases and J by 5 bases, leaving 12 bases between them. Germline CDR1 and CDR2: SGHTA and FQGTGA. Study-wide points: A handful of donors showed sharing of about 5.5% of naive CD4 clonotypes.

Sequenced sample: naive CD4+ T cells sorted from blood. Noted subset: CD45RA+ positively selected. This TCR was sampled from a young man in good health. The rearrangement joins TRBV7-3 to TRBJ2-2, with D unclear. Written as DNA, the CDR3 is TGTGCCAGCAGCTTAGGATCTCTGGGAACCGGGGAGCTGTTTTTT. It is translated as CASSLGSLGTGELFF.